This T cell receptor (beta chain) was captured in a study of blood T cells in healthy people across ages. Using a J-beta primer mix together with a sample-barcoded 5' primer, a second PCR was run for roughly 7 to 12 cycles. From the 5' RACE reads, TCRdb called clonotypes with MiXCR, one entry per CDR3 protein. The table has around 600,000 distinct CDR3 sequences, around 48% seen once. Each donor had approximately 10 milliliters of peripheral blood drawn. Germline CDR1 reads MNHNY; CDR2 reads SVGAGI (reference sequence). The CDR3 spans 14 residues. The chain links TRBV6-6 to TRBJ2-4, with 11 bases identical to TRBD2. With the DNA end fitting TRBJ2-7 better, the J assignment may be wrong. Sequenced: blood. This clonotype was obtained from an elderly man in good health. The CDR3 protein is CASRQTSGGFEQYF. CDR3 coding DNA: TGTGCCAGCAGACAAACTAGCGGGGGATTCGAGCAGTACTTC.